This T cell receptor beta chain was observed in a study of cytomegalovirus exposure and HLA in healthy donors. General observations from the study: The HLA-A and HLA-B alleles of most subjects were reportedly predicted accurately from TCR beta sequences. CMV serostatus was the sole immune exposure data available.

Germline assignment: CDR1 MNHNY and CDR2 SVGAGI (reference sequence). The CDR3 has 15 residues. V lost 7 bases to trimming and J lost 4 bases; unmatched junction nucleotides: 10. Note on this clone: Its antigen is unidentified.

The PCR ran on 60 Vbeta and 13 Jbeta primers. Profiling relied on immunoSEQ multiplex PCR, and the TCRdb table lists in-frame clones only, not all of them. The repertoire holds about 120,000 clones, under 90% seen once, with roughly 9.2% in the top ten. The chain joins TRBV6-6 to TRBJ1-5; 7 nucleotides align to TRBD1. The origin of this receptor is a female donor in good health and CMV-seropositive. Sequencing was performed on PBMCs. The CDR3 sequence: CASNPQGPVNQPQHF. Written as DNA, the CDR3 is TGTGCCAGCAATCCACAGGGGCCGGTGAATCAGCCCCAGCATTTT.